This T cell receptor beta chain was recorded in a study of T-cell reconstitution after alpha-beta-depleted transplantation in children. It was with unique molecular identifiers that the TCRbeta library was prepared. TCRdb fed the PCR reads into MiXCR, producing one record per CDR3 protein. The profile shows approximately 500,000 distinct CDR3 sequences, over 25% of them singletons. This clonotype showed up just a few times. Per the germline V gene, CDR1 is SGHRS and CDR2 is YFSETQ. The CDR3 is 15 amino acids. The V gene end was trimmed by 0 bases and the J gene end by 8 bases; junction bases not matched to a gene: 5.

The receptor's source is a boy in the first two years of life with Wiskott-Aldrich syndrome, due to receive a stem cell transplant. V gene TRBV5-1 combines with J gene TRBJ2-1, with 10 bases lining up with TRBD2. The starting material was PBMCs, obtained before TCRalphabeta/CD19-depleted stem cell transplant. CDR3 sequence: CASSLAPGLAHEQFF. CDR3 sequence (DNA): TGCGCCAGCAGCTTGGCCCCGGGACTAGCGCATGAGCAGTTCTTC.